This T cell receptor beta chain was sequenced during a study of identical twins. This clonotype was detected a few times. The CDR3 has 14 amino acids. Trimming removed 0 bases from V and 3 bases from J, with 8 bases in between. The germline V gene has CDR1 MNHEY and CDR2 SVGAGI. Unique molecular identifiers were present on the cDNA, which also gained a universal primer site by template switching. TCRdb redid the calling of the 5' RACE reads with MiXCR, one entry per CDR3 protein. The sample carries 400,000 to 650,000 distinct CDR3 sequences, about 20% recorded once. This sample also appeared in a second study, on T cells expressing NK-cell markers. That report adds: CD8+ T cells in roughly six donors included dominant NKG2C+ clonotypes at roughly 1.0-7.5%.

The sequencing sample was made of CD4+ T cells sorted from blood. The chain joins TRBV6-5 to TRBJ1-1; D is unclear. The origin of this receptor is a woman aged 18-29 years in good health. This CDR3 reads CASSYSPGYTEAFF. CDR3 bases: TGTGCCAGCAGTTACTCTCCAGGATACACTGAAGCTTTCTTT.